Below, 8 T cell receptor beta chains from the same sample are listed, as sequenced in a study of shared T cell receptors in the human thymus. Method: immunoSEQ multiplex PCR; TCRdb's copy keeps in-frame clones and lacks some. Found here are some 400,000 clones, 95% of them singletons; the top ten hold approximately 0.018%. Source material: thymocytes. The receptor set was obtained from a human donor.

V and J are TRBV30 and TRBJ2-1; a possible D gene is TRBD2 (5 bases). The V end was cut by 4 bases, the J end by 7 bases, with 14 bases between. The germline V gene encodes CDR1 GTSNPN and CDR2 SVGIG (reference sequence). The CDR3 runs 13 residues. In nucleotides, the CDR3 is TGTGCCTGGATTCCCTACCGGGGTAATGAGCAGTTCTTC. This gives the protein CAWIPYRGNEQFF.

The chain couples TRBV28 to TRBJ1-1; D gene uncertain. V lost 3 bases to trimming and J lost 5 bases, with 7 bases between them. This CDR3 is 12 amino acids long. Germline V gene data show CDR1 as MDHEN and CDR2 as SYDVKM. CDR3 nucleotide sequence: TGTGCCAGCAGTTTCCGGGTGACTGAAGCTTTCTTT. Translated, it gives CASSFRVTEAFF. The full variable domain, completed using reference TRBV28 and TRBJ1-1, is DVKVTQSSRYLVKRTGEKVFLECVQDMDHENMFWYRQDPGLGLRLIYFSYDVKMKEKGDIPEGYSVSREKKERFSLILESASTNQTSMYLCASSFRVTEAFFGQGTRLTVV.

Regarding this clone: At one end, the junction sequence differs from germline, possibly due to a read error. The V and J genes are TRBV20-1 and TRBJ2-7; either TRBD1 or TRBD2 may supply D (5 bases each). CDR1 and CDR2 from the germline V gene are DFQATT and SNEGSKA (reference sequence). The CDR3 covers 9 residues. This CDR3 is CSASRGPPF. CDR3 nucleotides: TGCAGTGCTAGTCGGGGACCACCCTTC.

The table lists this clone with a few counts. The J gene is TRBJ2-7, the V gene TRBV9, with 9 bases aligning to TRBD1. The germline gives CDR1 SGDLS, CDR2 YYNGEE. This CDR3 contains 14 residues. With 4 bases clipped from V and 5 bases from J, the junction kept 7 bases outside the gene matches. The CDR3 region is CASSSGQGINEQYF. For the CDR3, the DNA is TGTGCCAGCAGCTCTGGACAGGGGATCAACGAGCAGTACTTC.

The chain has TRBV7-9 and TRBJ2-6, with 8 bases matching TRBD1. With V trimmed by 7 bases and J by 1 base, 15 bases remained unmatched. Per germline, CDR1 SEHNR and CDR2 FQNEAQ (reference sequence). This CDR3 spans 19 amino acids. The CDR3 loop is CASTPRWTGKVSGANVLTF. The DNA of the CDR3 is TGTGCCAGCACGCCGAGGTGGACAGGGAAGGTATCTGGGGCCAACGTCCTGACTTTC.

This clone was recorded a few times. The chain recombines TRBV6-1 with TRBJ1-5; the D is unclear. The CDR3 contains 14 residues. Deletions cut 1 base from V and 3 bases from J, with 7 bases between. Germline-derived CDR1 and CDR2 are MNHNS and SASEGT. The CDR3 nucleotides read TGTGCCAGCAGTGAAGAAGGTTACAATCAGCCCCAGCATTTT. Its protein product is CASSEEGYNQPQHF.

V usage is TRBV6-4 and J usage is TRBJ2-2, with 11 bases identical to TRBD2. CDR1 is MRHNA and CDR2 is SNTAGT in the germline V gene. The CDR3 consists of 18 residues. V lost 7 bases and J lost 4; bases outside the gene matches: 14. CDR3 residues: CASTVPGLAEKSTGELFF. The CDR3, as DNA: TGTGCCAGCACTGTTCCGGGACTAGCGGAGAAGAGCACCGGGGAGCTGTTTTTT.

The V gene is TRBV5-1, the J gene TRBJ2-3, with D unresolved. The germline gives CDR1 SGHRS, CDR2 YFSETQ. The CDR3 runs to 14 residues. V was trimmed by 6 bases and J by 6 bases, leaving 17 bases between them. The CDR3: CASNHRQKHDTQYF. The CDR3 DNA follows: TGCGCCAGCAATCACCGGCAAAAACATGATACGCAGTATTTT. The whole variable domain, filled in from reference TRBV5-1 and TRBJ2-3, reads KAGVTQTPRYLIKTRGQQVTLSCSPISGHRSVSWYQQTPGQGLQFLFEYFSETQRNKGNFPGRFSGRQFSNSRSEMNVSTLELGDSALYLCASNHRQKHDTQYFGPGTRLTVL.